This T cell receptor (beta chain) is drawn from a study of blood T cell repertoires in COVID-19. Study as a whole: Samples came from the United States, Italy and Spain, spanning acute and convalescent COVID-19.

Clones were read by immunoSEQ multiplex PCR, and TCRdb kept only the in-frame ones, dropping some. The repertoire consists of about 230,000 clones, with approximately 90% occurring once and the leading ten covering under 14%. The CDR3 covers 15 residues. Germline CDR1 LNHDA, CDR2 SQIVND (reference sequence). Between the trimmed V and J ends, which lost 6 bases and 4 bases, there was a span of 15 bases. This chain connects TRBV19 to TRBJ1-4; possibly TRBD1 for D (6 bases). The sequence derives from a man between 50 and 59 years old with COVID-19, enrolled during active disease. Source material: peripheral blood. CDR3: CASRPGQTSNEKLFF. In DNA, the CDR3 is TGTGCCAGTAGGCCCGGACAGACCAGTAATGAAAAACTGTTTTTT.